This is a list of T cell receptor beta chains from one sample in a study of PD-L1 blockade in urothelial cancer. The method was immunoSEQ multiplex PCR; TCRdb's version includes in-frame clones alone and lacks a portion of them. The top ten clones hold 1.7% of a sample with around 110,000 clones, 80% to 90% of them seen once. Sequenced here: PBMCs, sampled around atezolizumab (anti-PD-L1) treatment. The receptors stem from a man aged 55 to 70 with urothelial cancer. Both conserved end residues are part of each CDR3. Fields, in order: J gene, clone size, V gene, D gene, CDR3 DNA, CDR3 protein. The D gene is left open where the match is weak. A clone size is listed for some rows: how often the clone was seen (once, few, many), or a class if it is expanded.

TRBJ2-4 | NA | TRBV20-1 | NA | TGCAGTCCCAAATTGCCTACCCCGTACTTC | CSPKLPTPYF
TRBJ1-3 | NA | TRBV9 | NA | TGTGCCAGCAGCGTAGGAGCCTCTGCCGCTGGAAACACCATATATTTT | CASSVGASAAGNTIYF
TRBJ2-1 | NA | TRBV9 | TRBD1 | TGTGCCAGCAGGCAGGCAGGGGGCAGTGAGCAGTTCTTC | CASRQAGGSEQFF
TRBJ2-5 | few | TRBV5-1 | NA | TGCGCCAGCAGCTTGGGGCGGGACCAAGAGACCCAGTACTTC | CASSLGRDQETQYF
TRBJ1-2 | few | TRBV6-1 | TRBD1 | TGTGCCAGCAGGTCCGGGACAGGGAATTCCTATGGCTACACCTTC | CASRSGTGNSYGYTF
TRBJ2-7 | NA | TRBV5-1 | NA | TGCGCCAGCAGCTTGGTCGCAGGGGCCTACGAGCAGTACTTC | CASSLVAGAYEQYF
TRBJ2-5 | NA | TRBV19 | NA | TGTGCCAGTAGGGGGGACATTAACCAAGAGACCCAGTACTTC | CASRGDINQETQYF
TRBJ2-3 | NA | TRBV7-6 | NA | TGTGCCAGCAGCCCCCAGGGTAGGGGGGGGGATACGCAGTATTTT | CASSPQGRGGDTQYF
TRBJ2-7 | NA | TRBV9 | TRBD1 | TGTGCCAGCAGCGTAGACGGGACAGGTTTGTACGAGCAGTACTTC | CASSVDGTGLYEQYF
TRBJ2-7 | NA | TRBV11-3 | NA | TGTGCCAGCAGCGGGGACATACGCTACGAGCAGTACTTC | CASSGDIRYEQYF